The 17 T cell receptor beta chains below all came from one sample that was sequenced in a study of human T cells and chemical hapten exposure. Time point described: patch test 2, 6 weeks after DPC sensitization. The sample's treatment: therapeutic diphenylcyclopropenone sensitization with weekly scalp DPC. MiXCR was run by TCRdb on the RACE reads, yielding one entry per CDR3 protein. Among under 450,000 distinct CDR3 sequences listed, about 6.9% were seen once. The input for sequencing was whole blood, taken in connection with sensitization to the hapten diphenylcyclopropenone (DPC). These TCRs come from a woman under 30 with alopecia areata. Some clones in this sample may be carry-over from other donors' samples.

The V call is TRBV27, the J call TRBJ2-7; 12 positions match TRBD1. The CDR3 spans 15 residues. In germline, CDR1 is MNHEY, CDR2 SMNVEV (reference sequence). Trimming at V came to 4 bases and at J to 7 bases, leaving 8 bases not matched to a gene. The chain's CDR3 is CASSSGGQGAREQYF. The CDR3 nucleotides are TGTGCCAGCAGTTCGGGGGGACAGGGGGCGAGGGAGCAGTACTTC.

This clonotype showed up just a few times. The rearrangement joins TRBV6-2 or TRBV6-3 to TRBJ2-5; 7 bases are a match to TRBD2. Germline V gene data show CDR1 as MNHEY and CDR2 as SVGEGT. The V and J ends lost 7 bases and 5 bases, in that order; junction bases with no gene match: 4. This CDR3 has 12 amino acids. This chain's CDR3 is CASNDGGETQYF. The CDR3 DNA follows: TGTGCCAGCAACGACGGGGGGGAGACCCAGTACTTC.

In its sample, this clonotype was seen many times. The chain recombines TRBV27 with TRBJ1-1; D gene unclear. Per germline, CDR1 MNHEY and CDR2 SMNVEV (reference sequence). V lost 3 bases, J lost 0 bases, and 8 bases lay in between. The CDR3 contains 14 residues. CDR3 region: CASSFGQMNTEAFF. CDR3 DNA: TGTGCCAGCAGTTTCGGGCAGATGAACACTGAAGCTTTCTTT.

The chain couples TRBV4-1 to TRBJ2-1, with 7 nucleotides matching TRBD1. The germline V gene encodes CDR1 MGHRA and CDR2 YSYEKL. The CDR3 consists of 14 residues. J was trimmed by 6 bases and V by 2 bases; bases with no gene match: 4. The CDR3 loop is CASSQTGQRNEQFF. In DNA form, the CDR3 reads TGCGCCAGCAGCCAAACGGGACAGCGCAATGAGCAGTTCTTC.

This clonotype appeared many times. The CDR3 loop reads CASSPLSVGVGNQPQHF. The CDR3 DNA is TGTGCCAGCTCACCACTCTCCGTAGGAGTGGGCAATCAGCCCCAGCATTTT. The chain employs TRBV18 and TRBJ1-5, with D hard to call. CDR3 size: 17 residues. Germline CDR1 is KGHSH and CDR2 is LQKENI. Trimming took off 1 base at V and 2 bases at J, with 15 bases between the two ends.

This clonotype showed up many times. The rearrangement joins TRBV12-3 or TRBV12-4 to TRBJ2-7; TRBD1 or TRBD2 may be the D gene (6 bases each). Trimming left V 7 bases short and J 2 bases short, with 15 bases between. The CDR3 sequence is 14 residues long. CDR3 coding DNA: TGTGCCAGCAACACGGGGGACACAACCTACGAGCAGTACTTC. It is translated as CASNTGDTTYEQYF.

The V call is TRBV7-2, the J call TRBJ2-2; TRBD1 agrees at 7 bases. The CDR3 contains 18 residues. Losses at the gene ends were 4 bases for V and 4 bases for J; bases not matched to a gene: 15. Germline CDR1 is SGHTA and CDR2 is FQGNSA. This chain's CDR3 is CASSSGPWTGPSTGELFF. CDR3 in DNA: TGTGCCAGCAGCTCTGGGCCCTGGACAGGTCCCAGCACCGGGGAGCTGTTTTTT.

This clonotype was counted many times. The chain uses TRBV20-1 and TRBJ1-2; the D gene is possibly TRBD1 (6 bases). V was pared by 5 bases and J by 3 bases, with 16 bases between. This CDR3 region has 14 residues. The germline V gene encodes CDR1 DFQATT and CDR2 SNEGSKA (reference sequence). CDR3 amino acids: CSAHRQGRDYGYTF. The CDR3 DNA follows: TGCAGTGCTCACCGGCAGGGGAGAGACTATGGCTACACCTTC.

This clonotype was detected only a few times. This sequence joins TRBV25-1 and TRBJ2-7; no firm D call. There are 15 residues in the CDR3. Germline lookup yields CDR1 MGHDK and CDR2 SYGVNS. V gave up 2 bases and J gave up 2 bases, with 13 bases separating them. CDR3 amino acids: CASSELDKGTYEQYF. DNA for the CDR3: TGTGCCAGCAGTGAACTGGATAAGGGCACCTACGAGCAGTACTTC.

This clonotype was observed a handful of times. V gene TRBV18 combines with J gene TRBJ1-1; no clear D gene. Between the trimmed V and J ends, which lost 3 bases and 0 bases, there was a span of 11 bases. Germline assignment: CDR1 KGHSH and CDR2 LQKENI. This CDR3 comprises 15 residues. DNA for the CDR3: TGTGCCAGCTCACCCGGGGTCCGTATGAACACTGAAGCTTTCTTT. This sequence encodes CASSPGVRMNTEAFF. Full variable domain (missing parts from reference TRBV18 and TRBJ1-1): NAGVMQNPRHLVRRRGQEARLRCSPMKGHSHVYWYRQLPEEGLKFMVYLQKENIIDESGMPKERFSAEFPKEGPSILRIQQVVRGDSAAYFCASSPGVRMNTEAFFGQGTRLTVV.

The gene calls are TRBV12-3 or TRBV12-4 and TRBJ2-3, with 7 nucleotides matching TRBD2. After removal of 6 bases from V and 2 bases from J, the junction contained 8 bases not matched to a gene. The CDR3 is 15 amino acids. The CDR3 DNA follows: TGTGCCAGCAGCCTTAAGCGGGGATCCACAGATACGCAGTATTTT. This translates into CASSLKRGSTDTQYF.

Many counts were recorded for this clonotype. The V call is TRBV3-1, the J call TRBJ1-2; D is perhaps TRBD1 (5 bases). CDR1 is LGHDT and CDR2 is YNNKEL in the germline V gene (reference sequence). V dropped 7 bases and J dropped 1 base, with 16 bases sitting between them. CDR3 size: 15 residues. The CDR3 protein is CASTNGGQRNYGYTF. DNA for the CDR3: TGTGCCAGCACCAACGGAGGACAACGTAACTATGGCTACACCTTC.

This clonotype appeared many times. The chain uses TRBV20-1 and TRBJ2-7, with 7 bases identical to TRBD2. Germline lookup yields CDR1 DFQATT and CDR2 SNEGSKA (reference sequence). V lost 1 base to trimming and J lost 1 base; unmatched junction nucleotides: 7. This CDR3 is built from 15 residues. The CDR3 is CSARAPTGGSYEQYF. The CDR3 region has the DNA TGCAGTGCTAGAGCCCCCACCGGGGGGTCCTACGAGCAGTACTTC.

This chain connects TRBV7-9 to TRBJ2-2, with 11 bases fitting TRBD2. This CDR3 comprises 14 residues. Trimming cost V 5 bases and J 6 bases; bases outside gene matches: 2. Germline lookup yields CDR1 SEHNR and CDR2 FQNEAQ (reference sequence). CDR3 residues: CASSRTSGPGELFF. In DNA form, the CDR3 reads TGTGCCAGCAGCCGGACTAGCGGGCCCGGGGAGCTGTTTTTT. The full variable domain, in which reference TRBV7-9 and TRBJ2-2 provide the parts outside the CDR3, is DTGVSQNPRHKITKRGQNVTFRCDPISEHNRLYWYRQTLGQGPEFLTYFQNEAQLEKSRLLSDRFSAERPKGSFSTLEIQRTEQGDSAMYLCASSRTSGPGELFFGEGSRLTVL.

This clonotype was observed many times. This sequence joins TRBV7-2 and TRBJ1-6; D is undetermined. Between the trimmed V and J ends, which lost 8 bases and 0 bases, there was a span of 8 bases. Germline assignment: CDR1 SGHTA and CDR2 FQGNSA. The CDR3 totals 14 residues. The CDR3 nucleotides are TGTGCCAGCGGCGGAAGCTCCTATAATTCACCCCTCCACTTT. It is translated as CASGGSSYNSPLHF. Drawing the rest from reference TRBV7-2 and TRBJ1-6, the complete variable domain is GAGVSQSPSNKVTEKGKDVELRCDPISGHTALYWYRQSLGQGLEFLIYFQGNSAPDKSGLPSDRFSAERTGGSVSTLTIQRTQQEDSAVYLCASGGSSYNSPLHFGNGTRLTVT.

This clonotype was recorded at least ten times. The CDR3 DNA reads TGTGCCAGCAGTGAAAGACAGGGGTTAGATTATTCACCCCTCCACTTT. Residues: CASSERQGLDYSPLHF. The J gene is TRBJ1-6, the V gene TRBV25-1, with 8 bases lining up with TRBD1. The germline V gene encodes CDR1 MGHDK and CDR2 SYGVNS. The CDR3 contains 16 residues. With V trimmed by 2 bases and J by 8 bases, 8 bases remained unmatched.

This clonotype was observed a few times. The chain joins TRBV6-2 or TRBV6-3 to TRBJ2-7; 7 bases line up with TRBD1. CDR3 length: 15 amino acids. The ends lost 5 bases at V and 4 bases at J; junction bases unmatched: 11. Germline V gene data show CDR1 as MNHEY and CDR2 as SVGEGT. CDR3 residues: CASSEAGTAAYEQYF. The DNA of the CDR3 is TGTGCCAGCAGTGAGGCCGGGACAGCAGCATACGAGCAGTACTTC.